Listed below are T cell receptor beta chains from one sample, sequenced in a study of T-cell memory formation after mild COVID-19. TCRdb re-called the 5' RACE reads with MiXCR, one entry per CDR3 protein. This sample has approximately 400,000 distinct CDR3 sequences, with approximately 18% found just once. The sample comprised PBMCs or a T cell subset sorted from them (not recorded which). Source of these receptors: a man aged 18 to 30 who had mild COVID-19 (a few samples of this study predate the infection). Cell type and time point are not known. Both conserved end residues are part of each CDR3. A D gene is named only where the DNA matches it firmly. Clone sizes are given selectively: once, few, many, or a class where the clone is expanded.

d_gene,j_gene,abundance,v_gene,CDR3aa,CDR3nt
NA,TRBJ2-5,few,TRBV9,CASSVGNRGETQYF,TGTGCCAGCAGCGTAGGGAATCGCGGGGAGACCCAGTACTTC
NA,TRBJ1-2,many,TRBV5-1,CASSSSQPGSYGYTF,TGCGCCAGCAGCAGCAGCCAGCCGGGGAGCTATGGCTACACCTTC
TRBD1,TRBJ1-6,few,TRBV7-2,CASSPGTGGGSPLHF,TGTGCCAGCAGCCCAGGGACAGGGGGGGGTTCACCCCTCCACTTT
TRBD1,TRBJ1-6,NA,TRBV3-1,CASSLRQGIDNSPLHF,TGTGCCAGCAGCTTGAGACAGGGCATAGATAATTCACCCCTCCACTTT
NA,TRBJ2-7,few,TRBV5-4,CASSWNSYEQYF,TGTGCCAGCAGCTGGAACTCCTACGAGCAGTACTTC
NA,TRBJ2-3,few,TRBV7-3,CASSLARATDTQYF,TGTGCCAGCAGCTTAGCCAGGGCCACAGATACGCAGTATTTT
NA,TRBJ2-7,few,TRBV21-1,CASSKPRTGSPYEQYF,TGTGCCAGCAGCAAACCCCGGACAGGGTCCCCCTACGAGCAGTACTTC
TRBD1,TRBJ1-5,NA,TRBV4-1,CASSPTGGYSNQPQHF,TGCGCCAGCAGCCCCACAGGGGGATATAGCAATCAGCCCCAGCATTTT
TRBD1,TRBJ1-6,NA,TRBV7-8,CASSYRDRGNSPLHF,TGTGCCAGCAGCTACCGAGACAGGGGAAATTCACCCCTCCACTTT
NA,TRBJ2-7,NA,TRBV6-1,CAAGRGRYEQYF,TGTGCCGCTGGCAGGGGGAGGTACGAGCAGTACTTC
TRBD2,TRBJ2-1,few,TRBV5-1,CASSLAGGGARNEQFF,TGCGCCAGCAGCTTGGCCGGCGGGGGGGCGAGAAATGAGCAGTTCTTC
NA,TRBJ2-3,NA,TRBV7-2,CASSGDWAVSDTQYF,TGTGCCAGCAGCGGCGACTGGGCGGTATCAGATACGCAGTATTTT
NA,TRBJ2-1,few,TRBV6-5,CASRAGNEQFF,TGTGCCAGCAGGGCGGGGAATGAGCAGTTCTTC
NA,TRBJ2-3,few,TRBV9,CASSGRTLTDTQYF,TGTGCCAGCAGCGGACGGACCCTCACAGATACGCAGTATTTT
NA,TRBJ2-7,few,TRBV25-1,CASSAGYGYEQYF,TGTGCCAGCAGTGCCGGATACGGCTACGAGCAGTACTTC
NA,TRBJ2-2,NA,TRBV29-1,CSIYHDTGELFF,TGCAGCATTTACCACGACACCGGGGAGCTGTTTTTT
NA,TRBJ1-1,NA,TRBV28,CASGTQGRLRAFF,TGTGCCAGCGGTACACAGGGCCGTCTGAGAGCTTTCTTT
NA,TRBJ1-2,NA,TRBV12-3/TRBV12-4,CASSLLSGPYGYAF,TGTGCCAGCAGTTTATTGTCAGGGCCCTATGGCTACGCCTTC
NA,TRBJ1-1,few,TRBV19,CASSGSTNTEAFF,TGTGCCAGTAGTGGGTCGACTAACACTGAAGCTTTCTTT
NA,TRBJ1-1,few,TRBV6-5,CASSYSRVGNTEAFF,TGTGCCAGCAGTTACTCCAGGGTCGGAAACACTGAAGCTTTCTTT
NA,TRBJ2-5,NA,TRBV7-3,CASSLNGRGETQYF,TGTGCCAGCAGCTTAAATGGTCGGGGGGAGACCCAGTACTTC
NA,TRBJ2-5,few,TRBV4-1,CASSQDEAGGETQYF,TGCGCCAGCAGCCAAGATGAAGCGGGCGGCGAGACCCAGTACTTC
NA,TRBJ2-5,NA,TRBV12-3/TRBV12-4,CASRSLGGTQYF,TGTGCCAGCAGATCTCTAGGCGGGACCCAGTACTTC
TRBD1,TRBJ2-5,NA,TRBV5-1,CASSTDRQETQYF,TGCGCCAGCAGCACGGACAGGCAAGAGACCCAGTACTTC
NA,TRBJ2-7,NA,TRBV5-1,CASSRFRDVASYEQYF,TGCGCCAGCAGCCGCTTCCGAGACGTGGCCTCCTACGAGCAGTACTTC
NA,TRBJ2-5,many,TRBV6-2/TRBV6-3,CASSNHGGEETQYF,TGTGCCAGCAGTAACCACGGCGGGGAAGAGACCCAGTACTTC